This is a list of T cell receptor beta chains from one sample in a study of T cell responses to AZD1222 COVID-19 vaccine. Libraries were prepared by immunoSEQ multiplex PCR; TCRdb keeps only in-frame clonotypes and omits some of them. The repertoire holds about 79,000 clones, with around 82% as singletons. The specimen was peripheral blood, collected on day 0 of AZD1222 vaccination. Receptor source: an adult in good health. The CDR3 runs from the conserved cysteine through the conserved F or W. D genes are given only for firm matches.

CASSHRDNYGYTF	.	TRBV12-3/TRBV12-4	TRBJ1-2
CASTLGGAGTEAFF	.	TRBV5-1	TRBJ1-1
CASSPGQGVYGYTF	TRBD1	TRBV7-8	TRBJ1-2
CASSLDRVNSPLHF	TRBD1	TRBV2	TRBJ1-6
CASSSPGLNTDTQYF	TRBD2	TRBV7-9	TRBJ2-3
CASSTTPTLGQFF	.	TRBV19	TRBJ2-1
CASSQGAGNQPQHF	TRBD1	TRBV19	TRBJ1-5
CAISDTSYEQYF	.	TRBV10-3	TRBJ2-7
CASSLDWPSGGADTQYF	TRBD2	TRBV5-4	TRBJ2-3
CASSLGPREAFF	.	TRBV5-4	TRBJ1-1
CASSFQSGNTIYF	.	TRBV7-8	TRBJ1-3
CASRTDSYGYTF	.	TRBV10-2	TRBJ1-2
CASSQGTGRDIQYF	TRBD1	TRBV4-2	TRBJ2-4
CAWSDRGLINQPQHF	TRBD1	TRBV30	TRBJ1-5
CAWRCQGCYEQYF	.	TRBV30	TRBJ2-7
CATHLGTGNGGYTF	TRBD1	TRBV19	TRBJ1-2
CASSIGTYNSPLHF	.	TRBV19	TRBJ1-6
CASSANNGRETQYF	.	TRBV7-2	TRBJ2-5
CASSLPGQGEGWGPQHF	TRBD1	TRBV7-8	TRBJ1-5
CASSANYEQYF	.	TRBV5-1	TRBJ2-7
CASSQTGSNEKLFF	.	TRBV18	TRBJ1-4
CASSKCALGTDTQYF	.	TRBV21-1	TRBJ2-3
CASSQTGTSGPTDTQYF	TRBD2	TRBV4-2	TRBJ2-3
CASSPLAGESYEQYF	TRBD2	TRBV18	TRBJ2-7
CASGPTGGSREQYF	.	TRBV6-5	TRBJ2-7
CASAAVGGPTETQYF	.	TRBV7-2	TRBJ2-5
CASSFTGEGNEKLFF	TRBD1	TRBV28	TRBJ1-4
CATSDFRGQGANTGELFF	TRBD1	TRBV24-1	TRBJ2-2
CASSSGLAGGFETQYF	TRBD2	TRBV7-2	TRBJ2-5
CASSLEGAVMNTEAFF	.	TRBV11-2	TRBJ1-1
CASSLGPDPGGNTIYF	.	TRBV5-6	TRBJ1-3
CASSLGQGISYEQYF	TRBD1	TRBV7-9	TRBJ2-7
CASSYRGYEQYF	.	TRBV5-1	TRBJ2-7
CASSPGTGGGDTIYF	TRBD1	TRBV18	TRBJ1-3
CASSLDRGSTDTQYF	TRBD1	TRBV5-1	TRBJ2-3
CASSSGLLQETQYF	.	TRBV3-1/TRBV3-2	TRBJ2-5
CASKISASGRDEQFF	TRBD2	TRBV2	TRBJ2-1
CASSEPSGGSEKLFF	.	TRBV10-2	TRBJ1-4
CASSLFRRLAANTGELFF	TRBD2	TRBV7-8	TRBJ2-2
CASRAGTDYEQYF	TRBD1	TRBV18	TRBJ2-7
CASTKGPYNEQFF	.	TRBV10-2	TRBJ2-1
CASSPGTATNEKLFF	TRBD1	TRBV5-1	TRBJ1-4
CASSLVGGPTDTQYF	.	TRBV5-1	TRBJ2-3
CASSDPGLAGGTGEQYF	TRBD2	TRBV2	TRBJ2-7
CASSETGTGFGYTF	TRBD1	TRBV2	TRBJ1-2
CASSTGSGNTIYF	.	TRBV12-3/TRBV12-4	TRBJ1-3
CASSPTVNTEAFF	.	TRBV18	TRBJ1-1
CASSYISSGRALTQYF	TRBD2	TRBV6-2/TRBV6-3	TRBJ2-3